These T cell receptor beta chains were read from a single sample in a study of T cell responses to AZD1222 COVID-19 vaccine. Some clones are missing from TCRdb's copy, which holds only in-frame ones; the method was immunoSEQ multiplex PCR. The sample has more than 150,000 clones; 90% to 95% are singletons. Sequenced material: peripheral blood, taken 28 days after the second AZD1222 dose. These receptors were obtained from an adult who received the AZD1222 COVID-19 vaccine. The CDR3 runs from the conserved cysteine through the conserved F or W. D genes are given only for firm matches. Size values are once, few and many counts, or a class for expanded clones, and some rows have none.

v_call: TRBV6-1; j_call: TRBJ1-2; cdr3_length: 15; clone_size: .; d_call: TRBD1; cdr3_nt: TGTGCCAGCAGTGAAGGCCCGGGACAGGACTATGGCTACACCTTC; cdr3_aa: CASSEGPGQDYGYTF
v_call: TRBV5-6; j_call: TRBJ1-5; cdr3_length: 14; clone_size: .; d_call: TRBD1; cdr3_nt: TGTGCTATGCCACAGGGGACCCCACCCCAGCCCCAGCATTTT; cdr3_aa: CAMPQGTPPQPQHF
v_call: TRBV28; j_call: TRBJ2-2; cdr3_length: 15; clone_size: .; d_call: .; cdr3_nt: TGTGCCAGCAGTTTAATCGGGGTTGGGACCGGGGAGCTGTTTTTT; cdr3_aa: CASSLIGVGTGELFF
v_call: TRBV18; j_call: TRBJ2-1; cdr3_length: 14; clone_size: .; d_call: TRBD2; cdr3_nt: TGTGCCAGCACGACTAGCGGGAACTTCTATGAGCAGTTCTTC; cdr3_aa: CASTTSGNFYEQFF
v_call: TRBV19; j_call: TRBJ2-1; cdr3_length: 15; clone_size: once; d_call: .; cdr3_nt: TGTGCCAGTAGTATTGACCTGAGCTCCTACAATGAGCAGTTCTTC; cdr3_aa: CASSIDLSSYNEQFF
v_call: TRBV6-5; j_call: TRBJ2-7; cdr3_length: 16; clone_size: .; d_call: TRBD1; cdr3_nt: TGTGCCAGCAGTTACACCGGGACAGGTGTGGATAACGAGCAGTACTTC; cdr3_aa: CASSYTGTGVDNEQYF
v_call: TRBV7-2; j_call: TRBJ1-4; cdr3_length: 15; clone_size: .; d_call: .; cdr3_nt: TGTGCCAGCAGCTTTAGGGGTTCCACTAATGAAAAACTGTTTTTT; cdr3_aa: CASSFRGSTNEKLFF
v_call: TRBV6-6; j_call: TRBJ1-3; cdr3_length: 16; clone_size: .; d_call: .; cdr3_nt: TGTGCCAGCAGCCAAGGGACCGGGACAAGTGGAAACACCATATATTTT; cdr3_aa: CASSQGTGTSGNTIYF
v_call: TRBV27; j_call: TRBJ1-3; cdr3_length: 15; clone_size: .; d_call: .; cdr3_nt: TGTGCCAGCAGTCTTCTTGCCCCTACGGGAAACACCATATATTTT; cdr3_aa: CASSLLAPTGNTIYF
v_call: TRBV9; j_call: TRBJ2-7; cdr3_length: 15; clone_size: once; d_call: .; cdr3_nt: TGTGGCGTGGAGGCAGATGTTAGTTCACTTTACGAGCAGTACTTC; cdr3_aa: CGVEADVSSLYEQYF
v_call: TRBV5-1; j_call: TRBJ2-1; cdr3_length: 15; clone_size: .; d_call: .; cdr3_nt: TGCGCCAGCAGCTTGGAAGGCCCGGCGGTGAATGAGCAGTTCTTC; cdr3_aa: CASSLEGPAVNEQFF
v_call: TRBV24-1; j_call: TRBJ1-1; cdr3_length: 13; clone_size: once; d_call: .; cdr3_nt: TGTGCCACCAGTGAACCCGGGGACACTGAAGCTTTCTTT; cdr3_aa: CATSEPGDTEAFF
v_call: TRBV19; j_call: TRBJ1-2; cdr3_length: 16; clone_size: .; d_call: .; cdr3_nt: TGTGCCAGTAGTCCCCCGGGCAGACGAGCTAACTATGGCTACACCTTC; cdr3_aa: CASSPPGRRANYGYTF
v_call: TRBV19; j_call: TRBJ1-2; cdr3_length: 14; clone_size: once; d_call: .; cdr3_nt: TGTGCCAGTAGTTTATCCGGTTCCGTATATGGCTACACCTTC; cdr3_aa: CASSLSGSVYGYTF
v_call: TRBV2; j_call: TRBJ1-1; cdr3_length: 12; clone_size: once; d_call: .; cdr3_nt: TGTGCCAGCAGTGAAGGCGGCCACCTAGCTTTCTTT; cdr3_aa: CASSEGGHLAFF
v_call: TRBV24-1; j_call: TRBJ2-5; cdr3_length: 15; clone_size: once; d_call: TRBD1; cdr3_nt: TGTGCCACCAGTGATCCCGGGACAGGCGGGGAGACCCAGTACTTC; cdr3_aa: CATSDPGTGGETQYF
v_call: TRBV4-1; j_call: TRBJ2-7; cdr3_length: 14; clone_size: .; d_call: TRBD1; cdr3_nt: TGCGCCAGCAGCCTGGGACAGGGCTCCTACGAGCAGTACTTC; cdr3_aa: CASSLGQGSYEQYF
v_call: TRBV5-4; j_call: TRBJ2-1; cdr3_length: 15; clone_size: once; d_call: TRBD2; cdr3_nt: TGTGCCAGCAGCTTGGGCGGGAGGCCCTACAATGAGCAGTTCTTC; cdr3_aa: CASSLGGRPYNEQFF
v_call: TRBV4-3; j_call: TRBJ2-7; cdr3_length: 14; clone_size: .; d_call: .; cdr3_nt: TGCGCCAGCAGCCAAGTCCAGGGGACTTACGAGCAGTACTTC; cdr3_aa: CASSQVQGTYEQYF
v_call: TRBV14; j_call: TRBJ2-3; cdr3_length: 13; clone_size: .; d_call: .; cdr3_nt: TGTGCCAGCAGCTTCATAGTAACAGATACGCAGTATTTT; cdr3_aa: CASSFIVTDTQYF
v_call: TRBV28; j_call: TRBJ2-5; cdr3_length: 11; clone_size: .; d_call: .; cdr3_nt: TGTGCCAGCAGTTTAGGAGGGACCCAGTACTTC; cdr3_aa: CASSLGGTQYF
v_call: TRBV27; j_call: TRBJ2-7; cdr3_length: 15; clone_size: .; d_call: .; cdr3_nt: TGTGCCAGCAGTGATACAGGGATGGGGTCCTACGAGCAGTACTTC; cdr3_aa: CASSDTGMGSYEQYF
v_call: TRBV21-1; j_call: TRBJ2-7; cdr3_length: 15; clone_size: .; d_call: .; cdr3_nt: TGTGCCAGCAGCCCTGCCCGGGGGGCATTCTACGAGCAGTACTTC; cdr3_aa: CASSPARGAFYEQYF
v_call: TRBV19; j_call: TRBJ1-4; cdr3_length: 14; clone_size: .; d_call: .; cdr3_nt: TGTGCCAGTAGGCAACTTGGGACTAATGAAAAACTGTTTTTT; cdr3_aa: CASRQLGTNEKLFF
v_call: TRBV6-5; j_call: TRBJ1-1; cdr3_length: 16; clone_size: .; d_call: TRBD1; cdr3_nt: TGTGCCAGCAGTTACGCCGCGATGACAGGGAGAACTGAAGCTTTCTTT; cdr3_aa: CASSYAAMTGRTEAFF
v_call: TRBV4-1; j_call: TRBJ2-7; cdr3_length: 15; clone_size: .; d_call: .; cdr3_nt: TGCGCCACCAGCCAACTCCCGGGACTCGGGTTCGAGCAGTACTTC; cdr3_aa: CATSQLPGLGFEQYF
v_call: TRBV5-5; j_call: TRBJ1-3; cdr3_length: 14; clone_size: .; d_call: .; cdr3_nt: TGTGCCAGCAGCTTTGTAGTCTCTGGAAACACCATATATTTT; cdr3_aa: CASSFVVSGNTIYF
v_call: TRBV12-5; j_call: TRBJ2-3; cdr3_length: 14; clone_size: once; d_call: .; cdr3_nt: TGTGCTAGTGTTTCTAGTAGGCTTATAGATACGCAGTATTTT; cdr3_aa: CASVSSRLIDTQYF
v_call: TRBV4-1; j_call: TRBJ1-5; cdr3_length: 16; clone_size: .; d_call: .; cdr3_nt: TGCGCCAGCAGCCAATTAGGGATGAGGGGAAATCAGCCCCAGCATTTT; cdr3_aa: CASSQLGMRGNQPQHF
v_call: TRBV5-1; j_call: TRBJ2-5; cdr3_length: 15; clone_size: .; d_call: TRBD2; cdr3_nt: TGCGCCAGCAGCTTGGTTGGCGGGAGCGGGGAGACCCAGTACTTC; cdr3_aa: CASSLVGGSGETQYF
v_call: TRBV4-1; j_call: TRBJ2-7; cdr3_length: 16; clone_size: .; d_call: .; cdr3_nt: TGCGCCAGCAGCCCTTTCCCAAGGGGCTCTGGTTACGAGCAGTACTTC; cdr3_aa: CASSPFPRGSGYEQYF
v_call: TRBV6-2/TRBV6-3; j_call: TRBJ1-1; cdr3_length: 15; clone_size: .; d_call: TRBD1; cdr3_nt: TGTGCCAGCAGTTACGCTGACAGGGGGATCACTGAAGCTTTCTTT; cdr3_aa: CASSYADRGITEAFF
v_call: TRBV28; j_call: TRBJ1-5; cdr3_length: 14; clone_size: .; d_call: .; cdr3_nt: TGTGCCAGCAGTTTTTTCAGGGACGGTCAGCCCCAGCATTTT; cdr3_aa: CASSFFRDGQPQHF